This is a list of T cell receptor beta chains from one sample in a study of blood T cell repertoires in COVID-19. Clones were sequenced by immunoSEQ multiplex PCR, and TCRdb holds only the in-frame ones, with some missing. This sample carries about 98,000 clones, around 81% of them seen once, and the ten largest clones take 4.1%. The sample was peripheral blood. These receptors came from a man aged 55 to 70 with acute or convalescent COVID-19. Both conserved end residues are part of each CDR3. The D gene is left open where the match is weak. Expanded clones are given a class, and other clones once, few, many or no size at all.

V gene	J gene	D gene	clone size	CDR3 DNA	CDR3 protein
TRBV5-6	TRBJ1-2	NA	NA	TGTGCCAGCAGCGGGGGGAATGTTGGCTACACCTTC	CASSGGNVGYTF
TRBV7-9	TRBJ1-3	NA	NA	TGTGCCAGCAGCTTAAGGGTGAGGGAGGCTGGAAACACCATATATTTT	CASSLRVREAGNTIYF
TRBV20-1	TRBJ1-5	NA	NA	TGCAGTGCTAGTAACACGGCAATACAGCCAGGTATTGGCTCTGGACCCCAGCATTTT	CSASNTAIQPGIGSGPQHF
TRBV27	TRBJ1-2	NA	NA	TGTGCCAGCAGGAAGGGGTACGGCCCAGGGCAGACCCTAGATGGCTACACCTTC	CASRKGYGPGQTLDGYTF
TRBV7-8	TRBJ1-5	NA	NA	TGTGCCAGCAGCCAGCAGGGACTCAATCAGCCCCAGCATTTT	CASSQQGLNQPQHF
TRBV28	TRBJ1-4	TRBD1	NA	TGTGCCAGCAGTCCCCCGGGACAGTTTAATGAAAAACTGTTTTTT	CASSPPGQFNEKLFF
TRBV6-5	TRBJ1-2	NA	NA	TGTGCCAGCAGTCGCAATGGGGGGGGATATGGCTACACCTTC	CASSRNGGGYGYTF
TRBV7-2	TRBJ2-1	TRBD2	NA	TGTGCCAGCAGCTCGTCGACTAGCGTAAACAATGAGCAGTTCTTC	CASSSSTSVNNEQFF
TRBV6-2/TRBV6-3	TRBJ1-5	TRBD1	NA	TGTGCCAGCAGTTGGGACAGATATCAGCCCCAGCATTTT	CASSWDRYQPQHF
TRBV9	TRBJ1-1	NA	NA	TGTGCCAGCAGCGTAGAAATGGGAGACACTGAAGCTTTCTTT	CASSVEMGDTEAFF
TRBV11-2	TRBJ1-1	NA	NA	TGTGCCAGCAGCCCGACAGGAAGAGGGACTGAAGCTTTCTTT	CASSPTGRGTEAFF
TRBV15	TRBJ2-4	NA	once	TGTGCCACCAGCAGAGATGCGGACATTCAGTACTTC	CATSRDADIQYF
TRBV7-3	TRBJ2-7	NA	NA	TGTGCCAGCAGCTTAAATGGCCACGAGCAGTACTTC	CASSLNGHEQYF
TRBV6-5	TRBJ1-1	NA	NA	TGTGCCAGCAGTTACCGTTTCGAGGTGGCCACTGAAGCTTTCTTT	CASSYRFEVATEAFF
TRBV24-1	TRBJ2-3	TRBD1	NA	TGTGCCACGGGACAGCGAGATACGCAGTATTTT	CATGQRDTQYF
TRBV19	TRBJ2-7	NA	few	TGTGCCAGTAGGCCGCAAGCGGGCTACGCCTACGAGCAGTACTTC	CASRPQAGYAYEQYF
TRBV27	TRBJ2-1	TRBD2	NA	TGTGCCAGCAGTCCTCGGGGAGGGTATGAGCAGTTCTTC	CASSPRGGYEQFF
TRBV6-6	TRBJ1-1	NA	NA	TGTGCCAGCAGTTACGGGGGGGTAATTACTGAAGCTTTCTTT	CASSYGGVITEAFF
TRBV5-4	TRBJ2-3	TRBD1	NA	TGTGCCAGCAGTTCTGGACAGGTTTGGAATACGCAGTATTTT	CASSSGQVWNTQYF
TRBV10-1	TRBJ2-2	NA	NA	TGCGCCAGCAGTGGAGACAGTGCCGGGGAGCTGTTTTTT	CASSGDSAGELFF
TRBV5-4	TRBJ2-6	TRBD2	NA	TGTGCCAGCAGCTCGAGGAGCGGGGGGCCTGGGGCCAACGTCCTGACTTTC	CASSSRSGGPGANVLTF
TRBV9	TRBJ2-1	NA	NA	TGTGCCAGCAGCGTAGCTCACGGAATTGGGCAGGGAAGGACCAATGAGCAGTTCTTC	CASSVAHGIGQGRTNEQFF